These T cell receptor beta chains were read from a single sample in a study of early T cells in non-severe SARS-CoV-2 infection. One entry per CDR3 protein, called by TCRdb with MiXCR from the 5' RACE reads. The table has roughly 110,000 distinct CDR3 sequences, 11% seen once. Sequencing was carried out using whole blood. The origin of the receptors is an adult who was a healthcare worker with PCR-confirmed SARS-CoV-2 infection or an uninfected control (not recorded which). CDR3s include the opening cysteine and the closing phenylalanine or tryptophan. Fields, in order: J gene, clone size, CDR3 length, V gene, CDR3 protein. Not every row has a clone size; where given, it reads once, few, many or a size class.

j_call: TRBJ2-1
clone_size: -
cdr3_length: 16
v_call: TRBV20-1
cdr3_aa: CSARDSRGGFYNEQFF

j_call: TRBJ2-7
clone_size: few
cdr3_length: 14
v_call: TRBV14
cdr3_aa: CASSRTGGPYEQYF

j_call: TRBJ2-3
clone_size: -
cdr3_length: 15
v_call: TRBV2
cdr3_aa: CASSRRTSGTDTQYF

j_call: TRBJ2-7
clone_size: few
cdr3_length: 13
v_call: TRBV7-9
cdr3_aa: CASSPRASYEQYF

j_call: TRBJ2-1
clone_size: many
cdr3_length: 11
v_call: TRBV28
cdr3_aa: CASSLRGEQFF

j_call: TRBJ2-3
clone_size: many
cdr3_length: 15
v_call: TRBV27
cdr3_aa: CASRTSGSWGDTQYF

j_call: TRBJ2-2
clone_size: many
cdr3_length: 14
v_call: TRBV7-3
cdr3_aa: CASSLLGLTGELFF

j_call: TRBJ2-1
clone_size: -
cdr3_length: 15
v_call: TRBV12-3/TRBV12-4
cdr3_aa: CASSTGLGTRNEQFF

j_call: TRBJ1-4
clone_size: few
cdr3_length: 16
v_call: TRBV5-1
cdr3_aa: CASSLEAGVTNEKLFF

j_call: TRBJ2-1
clone_size: -
cdr3_length: 14
v_call: TRBV30
cdr3_aa: CAWSGLLTYNEQFF

j_call: TRBJ1-5
clone_size: few
cdr3_length: 15
v_call: TRBV6-2/TRBV6-3
cdr3_aa: CASSYSGFGNQPQHF

j_call: TRBJ2-3
clone_size: many
cdr3_length: 14
v_call: TRBV7-8
cdr3_aa: CASSLSRPGDTQYF

j_call: TRBJ2-7
clone_size: few
cdr3_length: 12
v_call: TRBV28
cdr3_aa: CASRLLGSEQYF

j_call: TRBJ2-3
clone_size: few
cdr3_length: 13
v_call: TRBV29-1
cdr3_aa: CSVAGGATDTQYF

j_call: TRBJ1-3
clone_size: few
cdr3_length: 15
v_call: TRBV28
cdr3_aa: CASSLTGAGGNTIYF

j_call: TRBJ1-2
clone_size: few
cdr3_length: 14
v_call: TRBV10-3
cdr3_aa: CAISEDVRDYGYTF

j_call: TRBJ1-1
clone_size: -
cdr3_length: 10
v_call: TRBV19
cdr3_aa: CASSSGAAFF

j_call: TRBJ1-1
clone_size: -
cdr3_length: 14
v_call: TRBV10-3
cdr3_aa: CAISATRTGIGAFF

j_call: TRBJ2-3
clone_size: many
cdr3_length: 15
v_call: TRBV24-1
cdr3_aa: CATSVSGRVTDTQYF

j_call: TRBJ2-5
clone_size: many
cdr3_length: 15
v_call: TRBV11-1
cdr3_aa: CASSRPGQMKETQYF

j_call: TRBJ2-5
clone_size: many
cdr3_length: 16
v_call: TRBV18
cdr3_aa: CASSPWIAGPQETQYF

j_call: TRBJ2-2
clone_size: few
cdr3_length: 13
v_call: TRBV12-3/TRBV12-4
cdr3_aa: CASRQTGSGELFF

j_call: TRBJ2-1
clone_size: many
cdr3_length: 14
v_call: TRBV6-2/TRBV6-3
cdr3_aa: CASWTSGSQNEQFF

j_call: TRBJ2-1
clone_size: -
cdr3_length: 16
v_call: TRBV5-1
cdr3_aa: CASSGLAGGSYNEQFF

j_call: TRBJ2-7
clone_size: -
cdr3_length: 14
v_call: TRBV12-3/TRBV12-4
cdr3_aa: CASGIGGLPYEQYF

j_call: TRBJ2-1
clone_size: few
cdr3_length: 18
v_call: TRBV12-3/TRBV12-4
cdr3_aa: CASSLEGSGASSYNEQFF

j_call: TRBJ1-2
clone_size: -
cdr3_length: 14
v_call: TRBV28
cdr3_aa: CASSLLPGNYGYTF

j_call: TRBJ2-6
clone_size: many
cdr3_length: 17
v_call: TRBV7-8
cdr3_aa: CASSFMGQSVGANVLTF

j_call: TRBJ1-1
clone_size: few
cdr3_length: 12
v_call: TRBV9
cdr3_aa: CASSDTGNEAFF

j_call: TRBJ1-3
clone_size: many
cdr3_length: 15
v_call: TRBV21-1
cdr3_aa: CASGLASSSGNTIYF

j_call: TRBJ2-2
clone_size: few
cdr3_length: 14
v_call: TRBV9
cdr3_aa: CASSVSGVTGELFF

j_call: TRBJ2-1
clone_size: -
cdr3_length: 15
v_call: TRBV10-1
cdr3_aa: CASSERLHGHNEQFF

j_call: TRBJ2-1
clone_size: -
cdr3_length: 19
v_call: TRBV20-1
cdr3_aa: CSARGTSGSRWGFGNEQFF

j_call: TRBJ1-2
clone_size: hyperexpanded
cdr3_length: 16
v_call: TRBV5-1
cdr3_aa: CASRPLRRSLRYGYTF

j_call: TRBJ2-5
clone_size: many
cdr3_length: 18
v_call: TRBV11-2
cdr3_aa: CASSLRWLAGGYQETQYF

j_call: TRBJ2-1
clone_size: -
cdr3_length: 13
v_call: TRBV6-6
cdr3_aa: CASREPSGGEQFF